This record covers a single TCR beta chain. Its antigen is as yet unknown. The sample holds other DNA sequences that translate to the same CDR3. The sample comes from a study of cytomegalovirus exposure and HLA in healthy donors. The repertoire was sequenced with immunoSEQ multiplex PCR; TCRdb's copy has only in-frame clones and lacks some. The sample carries 78,000 or so clones, almost 97% recorded once. The CDR3 is 14 amino acids. Germline CDR1 SGHRS, CDR2 YFSETQ. The trim removed 4 bases at V and 3 bases at J, leaving 3 bases unmatched. General study points: Cytomegalovirus-associated status was assigned to about 150 TCR beta chains.

V and J are TRBV5-1 and TRBJ2-3, with 9 bases lining up with TRBD2. The sequencing input was PBMCs. The origin of this receptor is a man younger than 30 in good health and CMV-seropositive. The CDR3: CASSATSGTDTQYF. In nucleotides, the CDR3 is TGCGCCAGCAGCGCCACTAGCGGGACAGATACGCAGTATTTT.